The 26 T cell receptor beta chains below all came from one sample that was sequenced in a study of T cells in Graves' hyperthyroidism and ophthalmopathy. TCR beta CDR3 sequences were amplified from RNA transcripts. The HTBI set primed first-round TCR CDR3 RT-PCR. TCRdb reprocessed the multiplex PCR reads via MiXCR and lists one record per CDR3 protein. The sample contains roughly 580,000 distinct CDR3 sequences, approximately 44% of which appear only once. Sequenced material: peripheral blood or thyroid tissue (not recorded which). These receptors originate from a young woman with Graves' hyperthyroidism.

This clonotype was observed many times. The chain recombines TRBV7-9 with TRBJ1-4; 8 nucleotides line up with TRBD1. The CDR3 length is 14 residues. V gave up 5 bases and J gave up 8 bases; unmatched junction bases: 7. Germline assignment: CDR1 SEHNR and CDR2 FQNEAQ (reference sequence). The CDR3 sequence is CASSRTGQAEKLFF. The CDR3 DNA is TGTGCCAGCAGCCGAACGGGACAGGCCGAAAAACTGTTTTTT.

This chain links TRBV7-3 with TRBJ2-2; the D is unclear. Trimming took off 3 bases at V and 8 bases at J, with 4 bases between the two ends. Germline CDR1 SGHTA, CDR2 FQGTGA. The CDR3 is made up of 11 amino acids. This CDR3 is CASSFLGELFF. The CDR3 nucleotides are TGTGCCAGCAGCTTCCTAGGGGAGCTGTTTTTT.

Ten or more counts support this clonotype. This chain connects TRBV2 to TRBJ2-5; D is ambiguous. V was trimmed by 6 bases and J by 3 bases, leaving 5 bases between them. The germline CDR1 and CDR2 sequences are SNHLY and FYNNEI. The CDR3 sequence is 11 residues long. The CDR3 DNA reads TGTGCCAGCAGACTGGAAGAGACCCAGTACTTC. The encoded protein is CASRLEETQYF.

V usage is TRBV15 and J usage is TRBJ1-6; D unclear. V was pared by 2 bases and J by 5 bases, with 7 bases between. In germline, CDR1 is LNHNV, CDR2 YYDKDF (reference sequence). The CDR3 spans 14 residues. The CDR3 sequence is CATSRPGNNSPLHF. Written as DNA, the CDR3 is TGTGCCACCAGCAGACCCGGGAATAATTCACCCCTCCACTTT.

The rearrangement links TRBV11-1 to TRBJ2-2; D unresolved. There are 17 residues in the CDR3. Germline V gene lookup returns CDR1 SGHAT and CDR2 FQDESV (reference sequence). V lost 5 bases to trimming and J lost 5 bases, with 21 bases between them. The CDR3 protein is CASSHAVVAIGTGELFF. The CDR3 DNA sequence: TGTGCCAGCAGCCATGCGGTTGTGGCCATTGGGACCGGGGAGCTGTTTTTT.

This clonotype was recorded many times. The chain has TRBV11-3 and TRBJ1-2; 10 bases match TRBD1. The J segment lost 8 bases and the V segment lost 8 bases, leaving 5 bases of the junction unmatched. This CDR3 is built from 12 residues. Looked up from germline, CDR1 is SGHNT and CDR2 is YENEEA. The CDR3: CASGTGVPGYTF. The DNA of the CDR3 is TGTGCCAGCGGGACAGGGGTGCCCGGCTACACCTTC.

This clonotype was seen only a few times. The J gene is TRBJ2-7, the V gene TRBV25-1; 9 positions match TRBD2. The CDR3 is 12 residues long. The germline CDR1 and CDR2 sequences are MGHDK and SYGVNS. This CDR3 is CASGSGSYEQYF. In nucleotides, the CDR3 is TGTGCTAGCGGGAGTGGGTCCTACGAGCAGTACTTC.

This chain links TRBV24-1 with TRBJ1-2, with D possibly being TRBD1 (6 bases). Deletions cut 3 bases from V and 10 bases from J, with 17 bases between. The CDR3 covers 14 residues. Germline V CDR1 and CDR2: KGHDR, SFDVKD. CDR3 loop: CATSDAGHPQHYTF. As DNA, the CDR3 is TGTGCCACCAGTGATGCGGGACATCCACAACACTACACCTTC.

The sample holds many counts of this clonotype. The V call is TRBV2, the J call TRBJ1-1; a possible D gene is TRBD1 (6 bases). Trimming removed 5 bases from V and 1 base from J, with 14 bases in between. This CDR3 comprises 15 residues. CDR1 is SNHLY, CDR2 FYNNEI, per germline. The CDR3 reads CASSSPWDKNTEAFF. The CDR3 nucleotides read TGTGCCAGCAGTAGCCCCTGGGACAAGAACACTGAAGCTTTCTTT.

The chain employs TRBV2 and TRBJ2-7; 7 positions agree with TRBD2. This CDR3 contains 15 residues. The V and J ends lost 5 bases and 6 bases, in that order; junction bases with no gene match: 13. CDR1 SNHLY and CDR2 FYNNEI come from the germline V gene. CDR3 loop: CASSYSMRELSEQYF. For the CDR3, the DNA is TGTGCCAGCAGTTACTCGATGCGGGAGCTGAGCGAGCAGTACTTC.

The V and J genes are TRBV19 and TRBJ1-1, with a tentative D call TRBD1 (5 bases). The germline V gene encodes CDR1 LNHDA and CDR2 SQIVND (reference sequence). The ends were cut back, 10 bases at V and 11 bases at J, with 17 bases in the middle. This CDR3 contains 11 residues. In DNA, the CDR3 is TGTGCCACCGACGGCTGGAGGGGTGCTTTCTTT. This gives the protein CATDGWRGAFF. The full variable domain, in which reference TRBV19 and TRBJ1-1 provide the parts outside the CDR3, is DGGITQSPKYLFRKEGQNVTLSCEQNLNHDAMYWYRQDPGQGLRLIYYSQIVNDFQKGDIAEGYSVSREKKESFPLTVTSAQKNPTAFYLCATDGWRGAFFGQGTRLTVV.

Comment on this clonotype: With a much larger clone just one base away, this may be a read error. The chain couples TRBV2 to TRBJ1-5; D remains ambiguous. V was pared by 5 bases and J by 6 bases, with 14 bases between. Germline V gene lookup returns CDR1 SNHLY and CDR2 FYNNEI. This CDR3 spans 14 amino acids. CDR3 DNA: TGTGCCAGCAGTATGGTGGAATACAGTCAGCCCCAGCATTTT. Translation: CASSMVEYSQPQHF. Based on the CDR3 plus reference TRBV2 and TRBJ1-5, the full variable domain is EPEVTQTPSHQVTQMGQEVILRCVPISNHLYFYWYRQILGQKVEFLVSFYNNEISEKSEIFDDQFSVERPDGSNFTLKIRSTKLEDSAMYFCASSMVEYSQPQHFGDGTRLSIL.

This clonotype was observed a handful of times. The genes are TRBV7-8 and TRBJ1-1; TRBD1 matches at 7 bases. CDR1 is SGHVS, CDR2 FQNEAQ, per germline. The CDR3 has 15 amino acids. V dropped 5 bases and J dropped 4; count of bases not matched to a gene: 10. The CDR3: CASSEYRGLSTEAFF. CDR3 DNA sequence: TGTGCCAGCAGCGAATACAGGGGCCTGAGCACTGAAGCTTTCTTT.

This clonotype showed up just a few times. V usage is TRBV7-9 and J usage is TRBJ2-7; D perhaps matches TRBD2 (5 bases). The CDR3 is made up of 11 amino acids. Germline V gives CDR1 SEHNR, CDR2 FQNEAQ (reference sequence). Trimming took off 6 bases at V and 9 bases at J, with 12 bases between the two ends. The CDR3 DNA follows: TGTGCCAGCAGTTACTCGGGATTGCAGTACTTC. Encoded protein: CASSYSGLQYF.

This clonotype was detected ten times or more. The V and J genes are TRBV2 and TRBJ2-7; 13 bases align to TRBD2. CDR1 is SNHLY and CDR2 is FYNNEI in the germline V gene. V dropped 7 bases and J dropped 6; count of bases not matched to a gene: 9. This CDR3 is 15 amino acids long. CDR3 coding DNA: TGTGCCAGCATTGCACTAGCGGGAGGGGCAGGCGAGCAGTACTTC. Encoded protein: CASIALAGGAGEQYF.

This clonotype was seen at least ten times. The chain combines TRBV24-1 with TRBJ1-5, with 7 bases identical to TRBD1. Per germline, CDR1 KGHDR and CDR2 SFDVKD. The CDR3 contains 16 residues. The V and J ends lost 3 bases and 5 bases, in that order; junction bases with no gene match: 9. CDR3 DNA: TGTGCCACCAGTGATCCCGGACAGGACAAGGATCAGCCCCAGCATTTT. Encoded protein: CATSDPGQDKDQPQHF.

J is TRBJ1-2 and V is TRBV12-3 or TRBV12-4, with TRBD1 matching over 11 bases. This CDR3 is 14 amino acids long. Trimming cost V 7 bases and J 5 bases; bases outside gene matches: 6. The CDR3 region is CASTTGTGGYGYTF. The CDR3 DNA reads TGTGCCAGCACCACCGGGACAGGGGGTTATGGCTACACCTTC.

This clonotype came up many times. This CDR3 is CASSLGPGANVLTF. For the CDR3, the DNA is TGTGCCAGCAGCTTAGGGCCTGGGGCCAACGTCCTGACTTTC. The gene calls are TRBV7-2 and TRBJ2-6; no definite D call. The ends were cut back, 1 base at V and 2 bases at J, with 3 bases in the middle. The CDR3 is made up of 14 amino acids. CDR1 is SGHTA and CDR2 is FQGNSA in the germline V gene.

This clonotype showed up just a few times. The genes are TRBV19 and TRBJ2-2; the D is unclear. This CDR3 comprises 14 residues. Germline CDR1 is LNHDA and CDR2 is SQIVND (reference sequence). Trimming left V 1 base short and J 1 base short, with 4 bases between. CDR3 nucleotides: TGTGCCAGTAGTATAGCCGTGAACACCGGGGAGCTGTTTTTT. It encodes CASSIAVNTGELFF.

The chain combines TRBV25-1 with TRBJ2-7; 8 bases match TRBD2. The CDR3 runs to 15 residues. Germline V CDR1 and CDR2: MGHDK, SYGVNS. DNA of the CDR3: TGTGCTAGTCCTCTCAGCGGGAGTGCCGGGGGCGAGCAGTACTTC. Translation gives CASPLSGSAGGEQYF.

This clonotype was seen a handful of times. V is TRBV12-5 and J is TRBJ2-5; D gene unclear. CDR1 is LGHNT, CDR2 FRNRAP, per germline. Trimming left V 2 bases short and J 2 bases short, with 6 bases between. The CDR3 extends over 13 amino acids. The CDR3 DNA reads as TGTGCTAGTGGTTTGTCCTCACAAGAGACCCAGTACTTC. This encodes CASGLSSQETQYF.

This clonotype was seen a handful of times. The rearrangement links TRBV29-1 to TRBJ1-1, with D hard to call. The CDR3 contains 10 residues. CDR1 and CDR2 (germline): SQVTM, ANQGSEA. V lost 8 bases and J 1 base, leaving 5 bases between the germline ends. CDR3 amino acids: CSLGNTEAFF. Written as DNA, the CDR3 is TGCAGCTTAGGGAACACTGAAGCTTTCTTT.

This clonotype came up a few times. The gene calls are TRBV20-1 and TRBJ1-4, with D unresolved. The CDR3 runs to 14 residues. V was cut by 3 bases and J by 1 base, with 9 bases left in between. Germline V lookup: CDR1 DFQATT, CDR2 SNEGSKA (reference sequence). The chain's CDR3 is CSARAGRTNEKLFF. CDR3 sequence (DNA): TGCAGTGCTAGGGCCGGAAGAACTAATGAAAAACTGTTTTTT.

Comment on this clonotype: This may be a read error: a much more frequent sequence differs by one nucleotide. This rearrangement joins TRBV2 to TRBJ2-2; no clear D gene. Per germline, CDR1 SNHLY and CDR2 FYNNEI. The length of the CDR3 is 12 residues. The V gene lost 4 bases and the J gene lost 9 bases, with 9 bases spanning the gap. The CDR3: CASSGNPRELFF. As DNA, the CDR3 is TGTGCCAGCAGTGGTAACCCGAGGGAGCTGTTTTTT.

Notes on this clonotype: A single base separates this from a much larger clone, so it may be a read error. This CDR3 fails to terminate in the conserved phenylalanine or tryptophan, so it likely reflects a read error. This sequence joins TRBV15 and TRBJ1-2, with TRBD1 matching over 10 bases. CDR3 length equals 14 residues. V was clipped by 3 bases and J by 7 bases; unmatched bases: 5. CDR1 is LNHNV, CDR2 YYDKDF, per germline (reference sequence). The chain's CDR3 is CATSSDRGQSGYTL. CDR3 DNA sequence: TGTGCCACCAGCAGTGACAGGGGGCAGAGTGGCTACACCCTC.

The chain links TRBV20-1 to TRBJ2-2; 7 bases are a match to TRBD2. The V gene's germline CDR1 is DFQATT and CDR2 SNEGSKA (reference sequence). The trim removed 5 bases at V and 5 bases at J, leaving 8 bases unmatched. The CDR3 extends over 14 amino acids. CDR3 sequence: CSAHKPGGTGELFF. CDR3 bases: TGCAGTGCTCATAAACCCGGGGGGACCGGGGAGCTGTTTTTT.